This T cell receptor beta chain was retrieved from a study of CD8 T cells in Susac syndrome. cDNA came from approximately 0.5 to 1 ug RNA primed by random hexamers. TCRdb used MiXCR to reprocess the immunoSEQ multiplex PCR reads, holding one entry per CDR3 protein. Here the sample spans 150,000 to 200,000 distinct CDR3 sequences, approximately 95% being singletons. The length of the CDR3 is 14 residues. Germline V CDR1 and CDR2: MNHNS, SASEGT. Germline trimming cut 4 bases from V and 5 bases from J; bases unmatched to any gene: 4. The sequence derives from a human donor with Susac syndrome. Specimen: CD8+ T cells from PBMCs. The chain links TRBV6-1 to TRBJ1-5; 8 bases are shared with TRBD1. The CDR3, as DNA: TGTGCCAGCAGTGTCCAGGGGGCTCATCAGCCCCAGCATTTT. As protein: CASSVQGAHQPQHF.